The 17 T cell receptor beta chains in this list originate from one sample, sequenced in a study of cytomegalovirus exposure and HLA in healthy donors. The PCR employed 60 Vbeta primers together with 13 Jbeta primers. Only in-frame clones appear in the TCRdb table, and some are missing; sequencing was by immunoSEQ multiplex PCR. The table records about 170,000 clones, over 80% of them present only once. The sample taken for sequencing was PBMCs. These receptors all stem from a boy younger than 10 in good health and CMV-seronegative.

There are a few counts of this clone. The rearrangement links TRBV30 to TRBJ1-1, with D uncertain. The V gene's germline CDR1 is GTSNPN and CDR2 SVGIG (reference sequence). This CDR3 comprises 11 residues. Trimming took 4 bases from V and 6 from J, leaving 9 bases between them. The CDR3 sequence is CAWTRASEAFF. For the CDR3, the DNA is TGTGCCTGGACTAGAGCCTCTGAAGCTTTCTTT.

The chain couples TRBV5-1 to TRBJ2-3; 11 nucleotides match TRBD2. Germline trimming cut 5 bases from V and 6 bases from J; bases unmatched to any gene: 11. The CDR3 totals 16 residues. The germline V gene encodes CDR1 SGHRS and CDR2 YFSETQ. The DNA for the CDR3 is TGCGCCAGCAGGTCGCTGGCTAGCGGGGGGACGGATACGCAGTATTTT. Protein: CASRSLASGGTDTQYF.

The chain's CDR3 is CASTRDKNTGELFF. DNA for the CDR3: TGTGCCAGCACCAGGGACAAGAACACCGGGGAGCTGTTTTTT. This chain uses TRBV9 with TRBJ2-2; possibly TRBD1 for D (6 bases). CDR1 is SGDLS and CDR2 is YYNGEE in the germline V gene. This CDR3 is built from 14 residues. Deletions cut 6 bases from V and 1 base from J, with 10 bases between.

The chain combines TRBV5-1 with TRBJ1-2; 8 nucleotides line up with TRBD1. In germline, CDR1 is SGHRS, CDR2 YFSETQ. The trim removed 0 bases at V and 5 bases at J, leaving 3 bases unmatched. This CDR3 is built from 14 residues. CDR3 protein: CASSLDRGEYGYTF. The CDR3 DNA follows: TGCGCCAGCAGCTTGGACAGGGGGGAGTATGGCTACACCTTC.

CDR3 bases: TGTGCCAGCAGCCAAGATAACCAGGTTGGCTACACCTTC. Protein: CASSQDNQVGYTF. The chain has TRBV4-2 and TRBJ1-2; D unclear. Trimming left V 0 bases short and J 7 bases short, with 9 bases between. There are 13 residues in the CDR3. Germline values: CDR1 LGHNA, CDR2 YNFKEQ.

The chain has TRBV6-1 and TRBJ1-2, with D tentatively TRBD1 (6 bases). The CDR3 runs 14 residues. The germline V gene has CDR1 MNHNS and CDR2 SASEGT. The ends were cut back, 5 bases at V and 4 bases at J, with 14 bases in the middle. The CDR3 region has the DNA TGTGCCAGCAGTAAGGACAGTGCACTCTATGGCTACACCTTC. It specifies CASSKDSALYGYTF.

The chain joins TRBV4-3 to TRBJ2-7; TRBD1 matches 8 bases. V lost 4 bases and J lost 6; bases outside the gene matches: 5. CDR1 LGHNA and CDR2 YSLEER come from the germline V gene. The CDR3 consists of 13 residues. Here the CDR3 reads CASSPVGQGEQYF. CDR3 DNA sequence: TGCGCCAGCAGCCCCGTCGGACAGGGCGAGCAGTACTTC.

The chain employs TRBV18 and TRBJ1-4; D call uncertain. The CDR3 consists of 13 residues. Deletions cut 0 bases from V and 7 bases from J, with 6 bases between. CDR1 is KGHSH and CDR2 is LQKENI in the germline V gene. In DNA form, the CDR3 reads TGTGCCAGCTCACCACCGAGTGGTGAAAAACTGTTTTTT. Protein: CASSPPSGEKLFF.

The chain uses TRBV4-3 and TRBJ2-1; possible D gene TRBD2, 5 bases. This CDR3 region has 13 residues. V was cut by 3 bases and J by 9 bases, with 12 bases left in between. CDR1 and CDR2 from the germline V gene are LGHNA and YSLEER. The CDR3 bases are TGCGCCAGCAGCCACTTAACTAGTCCTGAGCAGTTCTTC. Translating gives CASSHLTSPEQFF.

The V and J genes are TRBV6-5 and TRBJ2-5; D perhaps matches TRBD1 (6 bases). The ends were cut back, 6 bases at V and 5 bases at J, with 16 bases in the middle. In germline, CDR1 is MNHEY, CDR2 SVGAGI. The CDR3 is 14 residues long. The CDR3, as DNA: TGTGCCAGCAGAGGGGGTCCCTGGGGGGAGACCCAGTACTTC. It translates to CASRGGPWGETQYF.

CDR3: CASSGGVSGRADTQYF. In DNA form, the CDR3 reads TGTGCCAGCAGCGGCGGAGTTAGCGGGAGAGCAGATACGCAGTATTTT. This chain joins TRBV9 and TRBJ2-3; 9 positions match TRBD2. The J segment lost 4 bases and the V segment lost 3 bases, leaving 9 bases of the junction unmatched. Germline V gene sequence: CDR1 SGDLS, CDR2 YYNGEE. The CDR3 consists of 16 residues.

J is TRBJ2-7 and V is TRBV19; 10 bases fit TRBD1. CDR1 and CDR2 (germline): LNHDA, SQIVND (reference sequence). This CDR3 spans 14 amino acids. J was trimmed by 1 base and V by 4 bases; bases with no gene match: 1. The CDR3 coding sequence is TGTGCCAGTAGTAAGGGACAGGGGTCCTACGAGCAGTACTTC. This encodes CASSKGQGSYEQYF.

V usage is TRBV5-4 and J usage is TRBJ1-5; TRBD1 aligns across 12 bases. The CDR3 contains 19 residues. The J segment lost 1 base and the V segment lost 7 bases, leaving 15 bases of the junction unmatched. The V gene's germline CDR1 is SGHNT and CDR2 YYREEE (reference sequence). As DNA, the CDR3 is TGTGCCAGCCCGGGGACAGGGGGCACAGACCCGGTCAGCAATCAGCCCCAGCATTTT. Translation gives CASPGTGGTDPVSNQPQHF.

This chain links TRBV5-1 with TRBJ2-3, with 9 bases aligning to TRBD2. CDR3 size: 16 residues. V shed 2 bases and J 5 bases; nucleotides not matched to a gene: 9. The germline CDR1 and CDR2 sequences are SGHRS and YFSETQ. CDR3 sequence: CASSFPGSGGKDTQYF. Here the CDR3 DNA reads TGCGCCAGCAGCTTCCCGGGTAGCGGGGGTAAAGATACGCAGTATTTT.

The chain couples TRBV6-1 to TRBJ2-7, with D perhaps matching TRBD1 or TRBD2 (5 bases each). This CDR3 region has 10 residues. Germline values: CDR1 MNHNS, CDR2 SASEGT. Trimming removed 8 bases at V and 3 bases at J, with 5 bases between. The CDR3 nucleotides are TGTGCCAGCGGGGGCTACGAGCAGTACGTC. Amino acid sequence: CASGGYEQYV.

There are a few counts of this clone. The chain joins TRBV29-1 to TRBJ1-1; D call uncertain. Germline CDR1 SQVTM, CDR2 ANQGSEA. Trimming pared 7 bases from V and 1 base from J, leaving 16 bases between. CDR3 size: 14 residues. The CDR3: CSAARVSANTEAFF. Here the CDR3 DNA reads TGCAGCGCCGCGAGGGTAAGCGCGAACACTGAAGCTTTCTTT.

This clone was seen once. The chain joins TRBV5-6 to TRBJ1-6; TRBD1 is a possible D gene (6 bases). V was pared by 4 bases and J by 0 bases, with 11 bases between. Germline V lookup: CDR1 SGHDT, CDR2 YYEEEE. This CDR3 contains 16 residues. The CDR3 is CASSLTGSSYNSPLHF. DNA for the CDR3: TGTGCCAGCAGCCTAACAGGGAGCTCCTATAATTCACCCCTCCACTTT.